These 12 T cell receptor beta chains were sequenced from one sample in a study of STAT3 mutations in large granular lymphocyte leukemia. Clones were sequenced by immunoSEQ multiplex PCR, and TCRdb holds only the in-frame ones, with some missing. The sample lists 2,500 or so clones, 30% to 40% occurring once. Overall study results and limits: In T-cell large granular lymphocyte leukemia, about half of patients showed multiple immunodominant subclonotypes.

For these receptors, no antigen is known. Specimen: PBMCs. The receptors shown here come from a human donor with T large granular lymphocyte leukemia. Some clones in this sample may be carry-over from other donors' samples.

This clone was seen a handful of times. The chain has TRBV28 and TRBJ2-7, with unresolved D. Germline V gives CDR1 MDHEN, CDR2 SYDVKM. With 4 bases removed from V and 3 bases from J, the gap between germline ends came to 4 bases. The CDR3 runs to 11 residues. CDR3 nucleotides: TGTGCCAGCAGTTCCATCTACGAGCAGTACTTC. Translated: CASSSIYEQYF.

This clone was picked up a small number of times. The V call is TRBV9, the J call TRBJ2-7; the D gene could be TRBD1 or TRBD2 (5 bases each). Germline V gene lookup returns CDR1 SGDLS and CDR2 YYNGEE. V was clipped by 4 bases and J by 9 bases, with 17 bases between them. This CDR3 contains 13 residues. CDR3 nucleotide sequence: TGTGCCAGCAGCTCATGGGACGGATTGCGGCAGTACTTC. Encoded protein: CASSSWDGLRQYF.

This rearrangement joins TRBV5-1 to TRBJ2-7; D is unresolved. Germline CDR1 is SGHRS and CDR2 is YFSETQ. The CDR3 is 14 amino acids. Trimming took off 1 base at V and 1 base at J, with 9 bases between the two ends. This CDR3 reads CASSLLTSSYEQYF. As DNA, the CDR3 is TGCGCCAGCAGCTTGTTGACTTCATCCTACGAGCAGTACTTC.

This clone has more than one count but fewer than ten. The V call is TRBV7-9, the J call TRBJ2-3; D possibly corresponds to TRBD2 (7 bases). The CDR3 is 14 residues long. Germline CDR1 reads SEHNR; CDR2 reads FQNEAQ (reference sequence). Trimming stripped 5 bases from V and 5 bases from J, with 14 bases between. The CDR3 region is CASSDWGGGDTQYF. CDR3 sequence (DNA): TGTGCCAGCAGCGACTGGGGGGGCGGAGATACGCAGTATTTT.

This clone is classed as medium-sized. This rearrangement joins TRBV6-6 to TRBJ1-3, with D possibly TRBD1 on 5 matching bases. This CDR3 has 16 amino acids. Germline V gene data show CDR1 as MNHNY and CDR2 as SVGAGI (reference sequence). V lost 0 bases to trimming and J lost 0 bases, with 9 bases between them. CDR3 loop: CASSYSGGYSGNTIYF. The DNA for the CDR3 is TGTGCCAGCAGTTACTCGGGGGGATACTCTGGAAACACCATATATTTT.

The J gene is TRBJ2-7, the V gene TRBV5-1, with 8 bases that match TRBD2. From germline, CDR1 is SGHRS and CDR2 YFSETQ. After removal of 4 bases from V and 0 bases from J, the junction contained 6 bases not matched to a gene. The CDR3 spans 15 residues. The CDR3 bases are TGCGCCAGCAGCACCACTAGCGGTAGCTCCTACGAGCAGTACTTC. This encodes CASSTTSGSSYEQYF.

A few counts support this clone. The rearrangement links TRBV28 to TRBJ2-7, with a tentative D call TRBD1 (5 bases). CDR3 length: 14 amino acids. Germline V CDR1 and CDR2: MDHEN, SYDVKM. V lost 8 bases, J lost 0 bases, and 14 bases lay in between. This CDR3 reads CASYERGGSYEQYF. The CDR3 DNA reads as TGTGCCAGCTACGAAAGGGGTGGCTCCTACGAGCAGTACTTC.

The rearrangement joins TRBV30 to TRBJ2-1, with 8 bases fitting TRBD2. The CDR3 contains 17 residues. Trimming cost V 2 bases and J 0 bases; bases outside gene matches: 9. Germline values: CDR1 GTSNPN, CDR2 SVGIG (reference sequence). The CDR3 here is CAWSSSSGASSYNEQFF. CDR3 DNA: TGTGCCTGGAGTTCAAGTAGCGGGGCTAGCTCCTACAATGAGCAGTTCTTC.

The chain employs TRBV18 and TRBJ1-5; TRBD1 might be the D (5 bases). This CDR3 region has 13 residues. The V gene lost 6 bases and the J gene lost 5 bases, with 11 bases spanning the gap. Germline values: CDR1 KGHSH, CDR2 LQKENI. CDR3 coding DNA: TGTGCCAGCTCCCGGGGGACGGATCAGCCCCAGCATTTT. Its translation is CASSRGTDQPQHF.

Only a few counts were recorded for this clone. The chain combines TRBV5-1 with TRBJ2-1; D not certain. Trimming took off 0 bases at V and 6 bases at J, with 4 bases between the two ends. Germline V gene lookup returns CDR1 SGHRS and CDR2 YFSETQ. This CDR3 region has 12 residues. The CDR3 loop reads CASSLELNEQFF. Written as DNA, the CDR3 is TGCGCCAGCAGCTTGGAGCTCAATGAGCAGTTCTTC.

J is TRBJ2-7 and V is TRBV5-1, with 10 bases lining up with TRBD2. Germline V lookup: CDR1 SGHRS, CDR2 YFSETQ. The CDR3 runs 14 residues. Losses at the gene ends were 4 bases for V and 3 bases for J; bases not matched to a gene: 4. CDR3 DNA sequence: TGCGCCAGCAGCCCGGGACTAGCGAGCTACGAGCAGTACTTC. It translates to CASSPGLASYEQYF.

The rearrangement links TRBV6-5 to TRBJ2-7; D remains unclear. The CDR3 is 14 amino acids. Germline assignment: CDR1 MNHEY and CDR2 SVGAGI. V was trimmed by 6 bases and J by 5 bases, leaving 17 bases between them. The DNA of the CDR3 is TGTGCCAGCAGCCTATCTAGGTTCCGGAACGAGCAGTACTTC. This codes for CASSLSRFRNEQYF.